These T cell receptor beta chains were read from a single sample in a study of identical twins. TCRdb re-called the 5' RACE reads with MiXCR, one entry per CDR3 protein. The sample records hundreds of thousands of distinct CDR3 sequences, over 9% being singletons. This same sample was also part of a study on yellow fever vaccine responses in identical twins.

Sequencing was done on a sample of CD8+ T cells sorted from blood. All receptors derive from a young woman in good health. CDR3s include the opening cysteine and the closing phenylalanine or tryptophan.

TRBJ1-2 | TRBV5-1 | CASSLKANQANYGYTF
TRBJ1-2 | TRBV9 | CASYNYGYTF
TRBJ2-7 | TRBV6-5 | CASSLDRLEAYEQYF
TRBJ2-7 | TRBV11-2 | CASSPGGTSGYEQYF
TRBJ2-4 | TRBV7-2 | CASSLNGGAGPINIQYF
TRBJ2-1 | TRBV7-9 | CASSLGQEFGEQFF
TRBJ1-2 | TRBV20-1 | CSAIPAREGLQANYGYTF
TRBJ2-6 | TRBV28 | CASSLGGLSGANVLTF
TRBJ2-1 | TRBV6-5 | CASSYSGPSSYNEQFF
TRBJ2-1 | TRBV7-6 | CASSLRSAGGPDEQFF
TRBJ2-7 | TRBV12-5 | CASGSSRLAGVHEQYF
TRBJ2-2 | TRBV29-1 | CSVAVTGELFF
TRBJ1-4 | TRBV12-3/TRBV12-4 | CASTPGALPDNEKLFF
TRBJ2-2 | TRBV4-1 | CASSQGSSIGPGELFF
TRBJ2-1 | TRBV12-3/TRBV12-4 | CASSLLPLRDDNEQFF
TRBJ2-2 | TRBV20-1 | CSARDRSGELFF
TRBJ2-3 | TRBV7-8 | CASSLARRARTDTQYF
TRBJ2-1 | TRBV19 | CASSIVIGGNEQFF
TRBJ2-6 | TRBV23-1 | CASNPLQGIRLISGANVLTF
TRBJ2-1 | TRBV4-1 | CASSQASHVWSRDEQFF
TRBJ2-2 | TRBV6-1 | CASSEAGLAEGGELFF
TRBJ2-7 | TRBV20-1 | CSARDKGDYEQYF
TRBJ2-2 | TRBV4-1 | CASSLPTGVGGELFF
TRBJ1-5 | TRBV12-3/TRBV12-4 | CASSSDRESNQPQHF
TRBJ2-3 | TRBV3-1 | CASSQGFDHTDTQYF
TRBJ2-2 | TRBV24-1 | CATSDADRGELFF
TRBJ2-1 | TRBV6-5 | CASSFRSSGGPREQFF
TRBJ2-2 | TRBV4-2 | CASSQEAGEAGELFF
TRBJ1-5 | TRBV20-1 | CSATSSTGVDGQPQHF
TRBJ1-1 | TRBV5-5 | CASSLVQGNTEAFF
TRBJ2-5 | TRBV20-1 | CSARNRDRGQETQYF
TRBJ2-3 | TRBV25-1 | CASSEAQGSADTQYF
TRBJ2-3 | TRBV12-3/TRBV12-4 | CASRTNKGTSGGPSTDTQYF
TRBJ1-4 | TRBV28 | CASSSYQGVSNEKLFF
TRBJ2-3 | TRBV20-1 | CSVEAGGGDTQYF
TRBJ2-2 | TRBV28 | CASSPTGHTGELFF
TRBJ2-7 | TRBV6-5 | CASSYGAGGLYEQYF
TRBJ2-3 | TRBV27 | CASSFDGGGSTDTQYF
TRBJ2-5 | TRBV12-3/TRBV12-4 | CASSLEGTSIVETQYF
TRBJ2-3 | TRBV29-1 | CSVESGLAADTQYF
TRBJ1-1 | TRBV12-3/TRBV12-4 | CASSLSGGRAFF
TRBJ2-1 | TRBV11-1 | CASSFSPFMLAGFNEQFF
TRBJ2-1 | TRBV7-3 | CASSQSGLARSANEQFF
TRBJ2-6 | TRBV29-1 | CSVETGDSGANVLTF
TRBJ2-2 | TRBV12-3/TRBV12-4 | CASSLLGNTGELFF
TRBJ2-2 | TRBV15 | CATRYDHTGELFF
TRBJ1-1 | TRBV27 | CASSLWSHGNTEAFF
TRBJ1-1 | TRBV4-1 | CASSQVISLNTEAFF
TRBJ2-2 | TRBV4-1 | CASSQDGGPDTGELFF
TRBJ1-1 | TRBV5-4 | CASSSRDSSNTEAFF